The T cell receptor beta chain described here comes from a study of blood T cell repertoires in COVID-19. Study-wide context: The analysed material was cDNA or gDNA that came from T cells, B-cell-depleted T cells, or PBMCs.

Data came from immunoSEQ multiplex PCR; TCRdb stores just in-frame clones and leaves some out. The sample yields under 250,000 clones, over 75% seen once. V gave up 10 bases and J gave up 0 bases; unmatched junction bases: 7. The CDR3 runs 14 residues. The germline CDR1 and CDR2 sequences are LNHDA and SQIVND (reference sequence). The sample holds one count of this clone. V and J are TRBV19 and TRBJ1-1; TRBD1 matches at 8 bases. The sample was peripheral blood. The source of this sequence is a woman of 80 years or more with acute or convalescent COVID-19. As DNA, the CDR3 is TGTGCCACCTCACTGGGACAGGTGAACACTGAAGCTTTCTTT. Protein sequence: CATSLGQVNTEAFF.